This TCR beta chain was sequenced during a study of early T cells in non-severe SARS-CoV-2 infection. MiXCR was run by TCRdb on the 5' RACE reads, yielding one entry per CDR3 protein. Among about 49,000 distinct CDR3 sequences listed, about an eighth were seen once. The CDR3 is 15 residues long. V lost 6 bases and J lost 2; bases outside the gene matches: 10. The germline V gene encodes CDR1 DFQATT and CDR2 SNEGSKA (reference sequence). This sequence originates from an adult who was a healthcare worker with PCR-confirmed SARS-CoV-2 infection or an uninfected control (not recorded which). The chain links TRBV20-1 to TRBJ2-7; 10 nucleotides agree with TRBD2. Sequencing was performed on whole blood. The CDR3 DNA follows: TGCAGTGCCAACCCCCTAGCGGGGGTCCCCTACGAGCAGTACTTC. It codes for CSANPLAGVPYEQYF.